These T cell receptor beta chains were read from a single sample in a study of blood T cell repertoires in COVID-19. The assay was immunoSEQ multiplex PCR, and TCRdb's table has in-frame clones only and misses some. This sample has about 68,000 clones, with roughly three quarters found just once. Sequenced material: peripheral blood. These receptors were obtained from a human donor in a cohort sampled during active COVID-19. CDR3s include the opening cysteine and the closing phenylalanine or tryptophan. The D gene is left open where the match is weak. Clone size is given for some rows only: seen once, a few or many times, or a class if the clone is expanded.

>-|TRBJ1-1|-|TRBV5-1
TGCGCCAGCAGCTTGGTTCCGGCCAGGGGCACTGAAGCTTTCTTT
CASSLVPARGTEAFF
>-|TRBJ2-3|-|TRBV6-2/TRBV6-3
TGTGCCAGCAGCACGGGAGTGGGTACGCAGTATTTT
CASSTGVGTQYF
>TRBD1|TRBJ1-5|-|TRBV4-3
TGCGCCAGCAGCCAAGCCAGGGGGTCGCCCCAGCATTTT
CASSQARGSPQHF
>-|TRBJ2-1|few|TRBV6-5
TGTGCCAGCCGTACATTCTACCCCGGGCGGGATGAGCAGTTCTTC
CASRTFYPGRDEQFF
>TRBD1|TRBJ2-3|once|TRBV6-2/TRBV6-3
TGTGCCAGCAGCCCCGGGACAGGGGACGCAGATACGCAGTATTTT
CASSPGTGDADTQYF
>-|TRBJ1-4|few|TRBV5-1
TGCGCCAGCAGCTTAACTCACGGGGATGAAAAACTGTTTTTT
CASSLTHGDEKLFF
>-|TRBJ1-2|-|TRBV5-1
TGCGCCAGCAGCCAAACTCAGGGATTCTCTCACTATGGCTACACCTTC
CASSQTQGFSHYGYTF
>TRBD1|TRBJ1-2|-|TRBV27
TGTGCCAGCAGTCCTGGGACAGGGGTTGTCTACACCTTC
CASSPGTGVVYTF
>TRBD1|TRBJ2-2|few|TRBV24-1
TGTGCCACCAGTCGCCCCGGGACAGGGGGCTCCGGGGAGCTGTTTTTT
CATSRPGTGGSGELFF
>TRBD1|TRBJ1-2|-|TRBV6-5
TGTGCCAGCAGGGGACAGTACAACTATGGCTACACCTTC
CASRGQYNYGYTF
>TRBD1|TRBJ2-2|few|TRBV29-1
TGCAGCGTGGGGACAGGGGGGATGGCCGGGGAGCTGTTTTTT
CSVGTGGMAGELFF
>-|TRBJ1-3|-|TRBV5-1
TGCGCCAGCAGCCGTACAAGCTCTGGAAACACCATATATTTT
CASSRTSSGNTIYF
>TRBD1|TRBJ2-7|-|TRBV12-3/TRBV12-4
TGTGCCAGCACCCTGTCAGGGGGATACGAGCAGTACTTC
CASTLSGGYEQYF
>TRBD2|TRBJ2-1|once|TRBV6-5
TGTGCCAGCAGTTACTCGGGCGGGAGCTCCTACAATGAGCAGTTCTTC
CASSYSGGSSYNEQFF
>-|TRBJ2-1|once|TRBV19
TGTGCCAGTAGTCCGACTAGGAGGGGGCCATGGGAGCAGTTCTTC
CASSPTRRGPWEQFF
>-|TRBJ2-7|-|TRBV4-3
TGCGCCAGCAGCCAAGCCCATGGGGGGACCGAGCAGTACTTC
CASSQAHGGTEQYF
>-|TRBJ1-1|medium-sized|TRBV10-3
TGTGCCATCAGTGAGTCGGGCAGCACTGAAGCTTTCTTT
CAISESGSTEAFF
>-|TRBJ2-3|-|TRBV11-2
TGTGCCAGCAGCTTAGTAGCGAGCACAGATACGCAGTATTTT
CASSLVASTDTQYF
>TRBD2|TRBJ2-5|-|TRBV4-2
TGTGCCAGCAGCCATAGCGGGGGGGTAGAAGAGACCCAGTACTTC
CASSHSGGVEETQYF
>-|TRBJ1-4|-|TRBV5-1
TGCGCCAGCAGCTTTGACGGAGGGAATGAAAAACTGTTTTTT
CASSFDGGNEKLFF
>TRBD2|TRBJ2-7|few|TRBV11-2
TGTGCCAGCAGCCTGCGCCTTCAGCGGGATTTAGGGGAGCAGTACTTC
CASSLRLQRDLGEQYF
>-|TRBJ2-3|-|TRBV1
TGCACCAGCAGCCTTCCGGGACTCCAGCTTCAGAGCACAGATACGCAGTATTTT
CTSSLPGLQLQSTDTQYF
>TRBD1|TRBJ1-6|-|TRBV2
TGTGCCAGCAGCCGGGACAGGAATAATTCACCCCTCCACTTT
CASSRDRNNSPLHF
>-|TRBJ2-7|-|TRBV18
TGTGCCAGCTCACCACCCCAGGTCTACGAGCAGTACTTC
CASSPPQVYEQYF
>-|TRBJ2-3|-|TRBV7-6
TGTGCCAGCAGCCCGAAGGCCAGGTTTGCGGATACGCAGTATTTT
CASSPKARFADTQYF
>-|TRBJ2-7|-|TRBV28
TGTGCCAGCATGCGAGGGGGCTCCTACGAGCAGTACTTC
CASMRGGSYEQYF
>-|TRBJ2-3|-|TRBV30
TGTGCCTGGAGTGAGGGGGGGACCACAGATACGCAGTATTTT
CAWSEGGTTDTQYF
>-|TRBJ2-7|-|TRBV5-1
TGCGCCAGCAGCCTCCTGCGATTGAGGGGGGGAGTCGGGGAGCAGTACTTC
CASSLLRLRGGVGEQYF
>-|TRBJ2-6|-|TRBV7-8
TGTGCCAGCAGCCACAGGGATTTGGGTTTTGGGGCCAACGTCCTGACTTTC
CASSHRDLGFGANVLTF
>TRBD2|TRBJ2-1|-|TRBV29-1
TGCACCGTGGGAGCGGGACTACTTAATGAGCAGTTCTTC
CTVGAGLLNEQFF
>TRBD2|TRBJ2-5|-|TRBV29-1
TGCAGCGTTGAGGCTAGGACTAGCGAGACCCAGTACTTC
CSVEARTSETQYF
>-|TRBJ1-2|few|TRBV6-6
TGTGCCAGCAGAAACGACAGGTCCTTGGTATATGGCTACACCTTC
CASRNDRSLVYGYTF
>TRBD2|TRBJ2-1|-|TRBV4-3
TGCGCCAGCAGCCAAGCCGGGACTAGCGGGAGGGATTACAATGAGCAGTTCTTC
CASSQAGTSGRDYNEQFF
>-|TRBJ2-1|-|TRBV9
TGTGCCAGCAGTAGCGGAAGACCCTACAATGAGCAGTTCTTC
CASSSGRPYNEQFF
>-|TRBJ1-1|-|TRBV19
TGTGCCAGCCTTCCCCCAGGTCTTCAGAGCGGCACTGAAGCTTTCTTT
CASLPPGLQSGTEAFF
>-|TRBJ2-5|few|TRBV25-1
TGTGCCAGCAGTGATTTCTTGCGGGCCCAAGAGACCCAGTACTTC
CASSDFLRAQETQYF
>-|TRBJ2-3|once|TRBV6-2/TRBV6-3
TGTGCCAGCAGTCTTTCGACACTCTCCAGCACAGATACGCAGTATTTT
CASSLSTLSSTDTQYF
>TRBD2|TRBJ2-3|-|TRBV5-8
TGTGCCAGCAGCTTCAGTAGCGGGAGGGCCGTTAAAGGCACAGATACGCAGTATTTT
CASSFSSGRAVKGTDTQYF
>-|TRBJ1-4|-|TRBV5-4
TGTGCCAGCAGCAGCGAGATGGGTAAACTGTTTTTT
CASSSEMGKLFF
>TRBD2|TRBJ2-7|-|TRBV11-2
TGTGCCAGCAGCTTGGCGGGGGGGGGTCTCGTCCCGTACTTC
CASSLAGGGLVPYF
>-|TRBJ1-1|-|TRBV24-1
TGTGCCACCAGAGGACAGATGAACACTGAAGCTTTCTTT
CATRGQMNTEAFF
>-|TRBJ1-5|-|TRBV4-1
TGCGCCAGCAGCCAGAGGCAGGGTACAAATCAGCCCCAGCATTTT
CASSQRQGTNQPQHF
>-|TRBJ2-6|few|TRBV10-1
TGCGCCAGCAGGGGAAAGGACAGCCTTTCCTCTGGGGCCAACGTCCTGACTTTC
CASRGKDSLSSGANVLTF
>TRBD1|TRBJ2-5|-|TRBV24-1
TGTGCCACCAGTGACCGACAGGGTGGCCAAGAGACCCAGTACTTC
CATSDRQGGQETQYF
>TRBD1|TRBJ2-7|-|TRBV7-2
TGTGCCAGCAGCCGGGACAGGGAGAGCGAGCAGTACTTC
CASSRDRESEQYF
>-|TRBJ2-3|few|TRBV21-1
TGTGCCAGCAGCACAAATGAGGGGCCGGGACAGCAGACAGATACGCAGTATTTT
CASSTNEGPGQQTDTQYF
>TRBD1|TRBJ2-1|-|TRBV30
TGTGCCTGGAGGGTTACCGGGACAGGGTACAATGAGCAGTTCTTC
CAWRVTGTGYNEQFF
>-|TRBJ1-5|-|TRBV15
TGTGCCACCACGGGCAGGGTGGATCAGCCCCAGCATTTT
CATTGRVDQPQHF
>-|TRBJ2-1|-|TRBV4-3
TGCGCCAGCAGCCAATTTAGAGGGAGTATACGCACGAATGAGCAGTTCTTC
CASSQFRGSIRTNEQFF
>-|TRBJ2-4|-|TRBV7-2
TGTGCCAGCAGCGATAGCGGAGGAAAAAACATTCAGTACTTC
CASSDSGGKNIQYF
>-|TRBJ1-1|-|TRBV3-1/TRBV3-2
TGTGCCAGCAGCCAAGGCCACAGGAGATTTGAAGCTTTCTTT
CASSQGHRRFEAFF
>TRBD1|TRBJ2-2|-|TRBV5-1
TGCGCCAGCAGCCTGACAGGGGACCCCGGGGAGCTGTTTTTT
CASSLTGDPGELFF
>TRBD1|TRBJ2-3|-|TRBV5-1
TGCGCCAGCAGCTTGCCAGGGGGCCGGGATACGCAGTATTTT
CASSLPGGRDTQYF
>TRBD1|TRBJ1-2|once|TRBV3-1/TRBV3-2
TGTGCCAGCAGCCAACGAGGGACAGGCAATTCTAACTATGGCTACACCTTC
CASSQRGTGNSNYGYTF
>TRBD2|TRBJ2-1|few|TRBV9
TGTGCCAGCAGCCCCCGGACTAGTCCCGTTGAGCAGTTCTTC
CASSPRTSPVEQFF
>-|TRBJ1-1|-|TRBV2
TGTGCCAGCAGCGCCGGACAGATTGAAGCTTTCTTT
CASSAGQIEAFF
>TRBD1|TRBJ1-5|-|TRBV7-2
TGTGCCAGCAGCTTAGGGACAGGTAACAATCAGCCCCAGCATTTT
CASSLGTGNNQPQHF
>TRBD1|TRBJ2-7|-|TRBV9
TGTGCCAGCAGCACGACCGGGACAGGCATATCCTACGAGCAGTACTTC
CASSTTGTGISYEQYF
>TRBD1|TRBJ2-3|few|TRBV7-2
TGTGCCAGCAGCTTGGGGAATACAGGGGGGACGCAGTATTTT
CASSLGNTGGTQYF